These 5 T cell receptor beta chains were sequenced from one sample in a study of T cell responses to AZD1222 COVID-19 vaccine. Libraries were prepared by immunoSEQ multiplex PCR; TCRdb keeps only in-frame clonotypes and omits some of them. The sample has over 90,000 clones, roughly 90% seen once; the top ten hold 9% to 13%. Material: peripheral blood, obtained 28 days after the second AZD1222 dose. The receptors shown here come from an adult who received the AZD1222 COVID-19 vaccine.

This clone was found once. CDR3 in DNA: TGTGCCAGCAGCTTACAACAGGGTGGTGGAAACACCATATATTTT. It specifies CASSLQQGGGNTIYF. The rearrangement joins TRBV7-9 to TRBJ1-3, with D perhaps matching TRBD1 (6 bases). The V gene's germline CDR1 is SEHNR and CDR2 FQNEAQ (reference sequence). The CDR3 runs to 15 residues. Between the trimmed V and J ends, which lost 2 bases and 3 bases, there was a span of 11 bases.

The chain couples TRBV4-1 to TRBJ1-5; D unclear. The CDR3 totals 15 residues. Germline values: CDR1 MGHRA, CDR2 YSYEKL. V lost 0 bases and J 9 bases, leaving 15 bases between the germline ends. As DNA, the CDR3 is TGCGCCAGCAGCCAAGATTTGACACCCGGCGGGCCCCAGCATTTT. Protein sequence: CASSQDLTPGGPQHF.

The V and J genes are TRBV19 and TRBJ1-3; D is unresolved. Trimming stripped 5 bases from V and 0 bases from J, with 11 bases between. The CDR3 runs to 15 residues. Germline CDR1 LNHDA, CDR2 SQIVND (reference sequence). The CDR3 DNA sequence: TGTGCCAGTAGTGCCCAGTCGGTCTCTGGAAACACCATATATTTT. It yields the protein CASSAQSVSGNTIYF.

The rearrangement joins TRBV11-3 to TRBJ2-2, with 8 bases matching TRBD2. From germline, CDR1 is SGHNT and CDR2 YENEEA. V lost 5 bases, J lost 5 bases, and 10 bases stayed unmatched. The CDR3 length is 16 residues. CDR3 nucleotide sequence: TGTGCCAGCAGCCCATCGGGACTAGGAGGGACCGGGGAGCTGTTTTTT. The encoded protein is CASSPSGLGGTGELFF.

The chain has TRBV28 and TRBJ2-4; TRBD2 matches 8 bases. This CDR3 has 16 residues. CDR1 and CDR2 from the germline V gene are MDHEN and SYDVKM. The V and J ends lost 3 bases and 0 bases, in that order; junction bases with no gene match: 4. In nucleotides, the CDR3 is TGTGCCAGCAGTTTTTTCGGGGGGGTAGCCAAAAACATTCAGTACTTC. Translating gives CASSFFGGVAKNIQYF.